Sequencing of this T cell receptor beta chain was carried out in a study of graft-versus-host responses after intestinal transplantation. As for the study in general: Recipients across the board were started on anti-thymocyte globulin induction, then kept on tacrolimus and steroids for around 3 years. Study findings and constraints: GvH clones surfaced in recipient marrow, some emerging earlier in ileum or blood. Some patients had graft-donor T cell macrochimerism, and their allografts showed high graft-versus-host to host-versus-graft clonal ratios.

Libraries were prepared by immunoSEQ multiplex PCR; TCRdb keeps only in-frame clonotypes and omits some of them. The repertoire holds over 10,000 clones, with 84% as singletons. V lost 0 bases to trimming and J lost 5 bases, with 17 bases between them. Germline-derived CDR1 and CDR2 are LNHDA and SQIVND (reference sequence). This CDR3 has 17 amino acids. About this clone: Its antigen remains unknown.

This chain uses TRBV19 with TRBJ1-5, with D hard to call. This TCR derives from a human patient who received an intestinal transplant, so some T cells may come from the graft donor. Sample: PBMCs, taken after intestinal transplantation. CDR3 coding DNA: TGTGCCAGTAGTATAGATCAACGGACCGTTCGGGATCAGCCCCAGCATTTT. It specifies CASSIDQRTVRDQPQHF.